This entry concerns a single T cell receptor beta chain. What it binds is unknown. The germline gives CDR1 SGHNT, CDR2 YYREEE (reference sequence). The CDR3 contains 17 residues. Trimming took off 9 bases at V and 0 bases at J, with 24 bases between the two ends. Only in-frame clones appear in the TCRdb table, and some are missing; sequencing was by immunoSEQ multiplex PCR. This sample yields under 200,000 clones, of which roughly 80% are seen a single time; about 4.9% belongs to the top ten. This record belongs to a study of cytotoxic CD8 clonotypes in ibrutinib-treated CLL. About the study: Of the patients, 10 to 12 were relapsed/refractory, approximately 15 treatment-naive and 17 to 18 IGHV unmutated. Sample averages reached 255,043 productive templates and under 100,000 productive rearrangements. Study-wide results and caveats: There were few public clonotypes, and on treatment they contracted or stayed stable.

The source material was PBMCs, sampled after 24 months of ibrutinib treatment. This sequence originates from a human donor with chronic lymphocytic leukemia. This chain uses TRBV5-4 with TRBJ1-2; D may be TRBD1 (5 bases). CDR3 sequence: CAIPRGARAGANYGYTF. The CDR3 bases are TGTGCCATTCCGAGAGGGGCCAGGGCGGGGGCTAACTATGGCTACACCTTC.